This paragraph reports one T cell receptor (beta chain). This sample is part of a study of blood T cell repertoires in COVID-19. Source study methods: By means of reference gene primer amplification, nucleated cell counts were estimated. Assay: immunoSEQ multiplex PCR; the TCRdb copy retains only in-frame clones and omits some. V and J calls and clone size follow that table, whereas D and trimming were derived from the DNA. This table has 150,000 or so clones, about 87% appearing once. Trimming shortened V by 5 bases and J by 8 bases, and 15 bases separated the two germline ends. CDR3 size: 13 residues. Germline V gene lookup returns CDR1 SEHNR and CDR2 FQNEAQ (reference sequence).

The rearrangement joins TRBV7-9 to TRBJ1-1; D perhaps matches TRBD1 (5 bases). This receptor was identified in a middle-aged man with acute or convalescent COVID-19. The material sequenced was peripheral blood. CDR3 DNA: TGTGCCAGCAGCAGGAGGGGATCGGGGGAAGCTTTCTTT. Its translation: CASSRRGSGEAFF.